A selection of T cell receptor beta chains follows, all from one sample in a study of OX40 agonist ivuxolimab in advanced cancers. Some clones are missing from TCRdb's copy, which holds only in-frame ones; the method was immunoSEQ multiplex PCR. The sample lists tens of thousands of clones, roughly 84% occurring once. Sequencing used CD4+ or CD8+ T cells sorted from blood, obtained in a trial of the OX40 agonist ivuxolimab. Source of these receptors: an adult with an advanced solid tumor such as melanoma, head and neck, liver or kidney cancer. Both conserved end residues are part of each CDR3. Each record gives: J gene, D gene, V gene, clone size, CDR3 DNA, CDR3 protein. A D gene is named only where the DNA matches it firmly. A row's size may be missing; if present it is once, few, many or a size class.

TRBJ2-2,-,TRBV19,-,TGTGCCAGTAGGGCGGTGAACACCGGGGAGCTGTTTTTT,CASRAVNTGELFF
TRBJ1-1,-,TRBV7-9,-,TGTGCCAGCAGGGGACGTCTGGGCACTGAAGCTTTCTTT,CASRGRLGTEAFF
TRBJ2-5,-,TRBV5-1,-,TGCGCCAGCACGGAGAGCGTAGGTGAGACCCAGTACTTC,CASTESVGETQYF
TRBJ2-1,-,TRBV11-2,-,TGTGCCAGCAGGCTAGTCTCGGGACGGGGCAATGAGCAGTTCTTC,CASRLVSGRGNEQFF
TRBJ1-2,TRBD1,TRBV6-5,-,TGTGCCAGCAGTTACTCAACAGGGGGCTGGAACTATGGCTACACCTTC,CASSYSTGGWNYGYTF
TRBJ1-2,-,TRBV2,-,TGTGCCAGCAGTGAAGCTAGGGGGGCGTGGGGCTACACCTTC,CASSEARGAWGYTF
TRBJ2-3,-,TRBV5-5,-,TGTGCCAGCAGCTATCGGACAGGACTAGCTACAGATACGCAGTATTTT,CASSYRTGLATDTQYF
TRBJ2-3,TRBD2,TRBV9,once,TGTGCCAGCAGCGTTAGTCTAGCGGGGGGAATAGATACGCAGTATTTT,CASSVSLAGGIDTQYF
TRBJ2-2,-,TRBV7-9,-,TGTGCCAGCAGCTTAGAGGTGGACTCGAGACGAACCGGGGAGCTGTTTTTT,CASSLEVDSRRTGELFF
TRBJ2-1,TRBD2,TRBV27,-,TGTGCCAGCAGGCCCCTAGCGGGGGGTTCGAATGAGCAGTTCTTC,CASRPLAGGSNEQFF
TRBJ1-2,-,TRBV2,-,TGTGCCAGCACCGGGGCCGGCTACACCTTC,CASTGAGYTF
TRBJ1-5,-,TRBV30,few,TGTGCCTGGAGTGTAGGCCAGCCCCAGCATTTT,CAWSVGQPQHF
TRBJ2-2,TRBD2,TRBV5-4,-,TGTGCCAGCAGCTTCCGGCGGGAGTCCGGGGAGCTGTTTTTT,CASSFRRESGELFF
TRBJ1-1,-,TRBV18,few,TGTGCCAGCTCATTGTCCAGGGTCTCCGGGAACACTGAAGCTTTCTTT,CASSLSRVSGNTEAFF
TRBJ1-1,-,TRBV7-2,-,TGTGCCAGCAGCTACTACAGGAACACTGAAGCTTTCTTT,CASSYYRNTEAFF
TRBJ1-1,-,TRBV7-8,-,TGTGCCAGCAGCTCTGAAGGGGTGAACACTGAAGCTTTCTTT,CASSSEGVNTEAFF
TRBJ1-2,-,TRBV27,few,TGTGCCAGCAGTTTGCGGGGGAACTATGGCTACACCTTC,CASSLRGNYGYTF
TRBJ1-2,TRBD1,TRBV11-2,-,TGTGCCAGCAGCTTACAAGGGACAGGGGGCTACACCTTC,CASSLQGTGGYTF
TRBJ2-1,TRBD1,TRBV28,-,TGTGCCAGCAGTTTATCCGGACAGGGGAACAATGAGCAGTTCTTC,CASSLSGQGNNEQFF
TRBJ2-5,-,TRBV5-6,once,TGTGCCAGCAGCGTACGGGGGACAGAAGAGACCCAGTACTTC,CASSVRGTEETQYF
TRBJ2-1,-,TRBV7-3,-,TGTGCCAGCAGCAAATTAGCGGACTCCTACAATGAGCAGTTCTTC,CASSKLADSYNEQFF
TRBJ2-5,-,TRBV18,once,TGTGCCAGCTCACCACGAGGGGAGACCCAGTACTTC,CASSPRGETQYF
TRBJ2-5,-,TRBV18,-,TGTGCCAGCTCACGTACTCCTTCTGGGGAGACCCAGTACTTC,CASSRTPSGETQYF
TRBJ2-2,-,TRBV19,once,TGTGCCAGTAGTATAGAAGATTTTTCAAGTCCGAACACCGGGGAGCTGTTTTTT,CASSIEDFSSPNTGELFF
TRBJ2-3,-,TRBV11-2,-,TGTGCCAGCAGCTTAGGGGGGAGTGGTGCGCAGTATTTT,CASSLGGSGAQYF
TRBJ1-2,TRBD1,TRBV7-2,-,TGTGCCAGCAGCTTATTGGAGACAGGGGTTGGCTACACCTTC,CASSLLETGVGYTF
TRBJ2-5,-,TRBV6-1,-,TGTGCCAGCAGTTATCAGGGGACCCAGTACTTC,CASSYQGTQYF
TRBJ1-3,-,TRBV18,once,TGTGCCAGCTCACCTCGTCCTGGCCGGTCCAGCTCTGGAAACACCATATATTTT,CASSPRPGRSSSGNTIYF
TRBJ2-1,TRBD2,TRBV5-1,-,TGCGCCAGCAGCTTGGCCGGGGGGACCTACAATGAGCAGTTCTTC,CASSLAGGTYNEQFF
TRBJ2-3,TRBD2,TRBV15,-,TGTGCCACCAGCAACTCGGGGGGGTCAGATACGCAGTATTTT,CATSNSGGSDTQYF
TRBJ2-7,-,TRBV27,-,TGTGCCAGCAGTAAGGCACAGACAGGCATCGACTCCTACGAGCAGTACTTC,CASSKAQTGIDSYEQYF
TRBJ1-1,TRBD1,TRBV9,-,TGTGCCAGCAGCGATGGACAGGGGTACACTGAAGCTTTCTTT,CASSDGQGYTEAFF
TRBJ1-6,-,TRBV12-5,-,TGTGCTAGTGCCCTATCCTGGGACTCACCCCTCCACTTT,CASALSWDSPLHF
TRBJ2-1,-,TRBV4-3,few,TGCGCCAGCAGCCAAGAGGGAGGACTACGGTTCTTC,CASSQEGGLRFF
TRBJ2-5,-,TRBV6-1,-,TGTGCCAGCAGTCAGGGGAAAGAGACCCAGTACTTC,CASSQGKETQYF
TRBJ2-3,TRBD2,TRBV7-3,-,TGTGCCAGCAGCTTAGGACTAGCGGGGGTCCTCACAGATACGCAGTATTTT,CASSLGLAGVLTDTQYF
TRBJ1-2,-,TRBV7-2,-,TGTGCCAGCAGCCAAACAGTCTTGGGTGGCTACACCTTC,CASSQTVLGGYTF
TRBJ2-1,TRBD2,TRBV7-2,-,TGTGCCAGCAGCCCGACTAGCGGGGGGTACAATGAGCAGTTCTTC,CASSPTSGGYNEQFF
TRBJ1-1,TRBD1,TRBV5-6,-,TGTGCCAGCAGCTTACTAAGGGACAGGGGAGAAGCTTTCTTT,CASSLLRDRGEAFF
TRBJ1-5,TRBD1,TRBV6-1,-,TGTGCCAGCAGTGGACAGGGGCCCAATCAGCCCCAGCATTTT,CASSGQGPNQPQHF
TRBJ2-7,TRBD1,TRBV20-1,medium-sized,TGCAGCGCCGACAGGGCCTACGAGCAGTACTTC,CSADRAYEQYF
TRBJ1-5,-,TRBV4-2,-,TGTGCCAGCAGCCAAGATTGGAGGCAGAATCAGCCCCAGCATTTT,CASSQDWRQNQPQHF
TRBJ2-3,-,TRBV7-2,-,TGTGCCAGCAGCCTCGAGGGGGGCGACACAGATACGCAGTATTTT,CASSLEGGDTDTQYF
TRBJ2-7,-,TRBV28,once,TGTGCCAGCAGTCCAGGATTCAAGGGGTACGAGCAGTACTTC,CASSPGFKGYEQYF
TRBJ2-1,-,TRBV18,-,TGTGCCAGCCGACCCGGGAACAATGAGCAGTTCTTC,CASRPGNNEQFF
TRBJ2-1,TRBD2,TRBV11-1,-,TGTGCCAGCAGCACCGGGACTAGCGGCACCTGGAAGCAGTTCTTC,CASSTGTSGTWKQFF
TRBJ2-7,TRBD2,TRBV19,-,TGTGCCAGTAGCCCCAGACTAGCGGGAGGTTCCTACGAGCAGTACTTC,CASSPRLAGGSYEQYF